The 23 T cell receptor beta chains reported below all come from one sample, sequenced in a study of cytomegalovirus exposure and HLA in healthy donors. 60 Vbeta and 13 Jbeta primers were used in PCR. Sequencing used immunoSEQ multiplex PCR; TCRdb keeps in-frame clones, though not all of them. The sample yields almost 200,000 clones, about 76% seen once. Sequences were obtained from PBMCs. The receptors derive from a male donor in good health and CMV-seropositive.

The chain recombines TRBV11-2 with TRBJ2-1; TRBD2 agrees at 7 bases. From germline, CDR1 is SGHAT and CDR2 FQNNGV. J gave up 4 bases and V 2 bases, and 8 bases lay outside the gene matches. CDR3 size: 16 residues. The CDR3 DNA sequence: TGTGCCAGCAGCTTATGGGCGGGAGAGGTATACAATGAGCAGTTCTTC. Translating gives CASSLWAGEVYNEQFF.

The V gene is TRBV19, the J gene TRBJ1-4, with a tentative D call TRBD1 (6 bases). Per the germline V gene, CDR1 is LNHDA and CDR2 is SQIVND (reference sequence). This CDR3 spans 14 amino acids. V lost 4 bases and J lost 5, with 11 bases in between. This CDR3 is CASSTRDMNEKLFF. DNA of the CDR3: TGTGCCAGTAGTACCCGGGACATGAATGAAAAACTGTTTTTT.

The chain recombines TRBV27 with TRBJ2-3, with TRBD2 matching 13 bases. Per the germline V gene, CDR1 is MNHEY and CDR2 is SMNVEV (reference sequence). V trimming: 5 bases; J trimming: 5 bases; junction bases outside the gene matches: 10. The CDR3 spans 17 residues. The CDR3 DNA reads as TGTGCCAGCAGTCCCCGGACTAGCGGGAGACTTGTAGATACGCAGTATTTT. Encoded protein: CASSPRTSGRLVDTQYF.

The rearrangement joins TRBV29-1 to TRBJ2-1; the match to TRBD2 covers 12 bases. Germline-derived CDR1 and CDR2 are SQVTM and ANQGSEA. This CDR3 region has 14 residues. With 5 bases clipped from V and 7 bases from J, the junction kept 6 bases outside the gene matches. CDR3 nucleotides: TGCAGCGTTAAAGGGACTAGCGGGCCTAATGAGCAGTTCTTC. Its translation: CSVKGTSGPNEQFF.

V and J are TRBV29-1 and TRBJ2-5; D perhaps matches TRBD2 (6 bases). Germline values: CDR1 SQVTM, CDR2 ANQGSEA. The CDR3 length is 13 residues. The V gene lost 8 bases and the J gene lost 0 bases, with 13 bases spanning the gap. Written as DNA, the CDR3 is TGCAGCCTTTGGAGGGAGAACCAAGAGACCCAGTACTTC. Its protein product is CSLWRENQETQYF. Together with reference TRBV29-1 and TRBJ2-5, the CDR3 gives the full variable domain: SAVISQKPSRDICQRGTSLTIQCQVDSQVTMMFWYRQQPGQSLTLIATANQGSEATYESGFVIDKFPISRPNLTFSTLTVSNMSPEDSSIYLCSLWRENQETQYFGPGTRLLVL.

The V gene is TRBV30, the J gene TRBJ2-7, with 15 bases matching TRBD2. Germline lookup yields CDR1 GTSNPN and CDR2 SVGIG (reference sequence). The CDR3 covers 19 residues. CDR3 in amino acids: CALPRQGPGLAGGPDEQYF. The CDR3 bases are TGTGCACTCCCGAGGCAGGGCCCAGGACTAGCGGGAGGGCCTGATGAGCAGTACTTC.

Of note for this clone: The same CDR3 also results from other DNA sequences found in this sample. The rearrangement uses TRBV19 and TRBJ1-1; D may be TRBD1 (5 bases). The CDR3 sequence is 13 residues long. V was pared by 7 bases and J by 0 bases, with 9 bases between. Germline V lookup: CDR1 LNHDA, CDR2 SQIVND (reference sequence). CDR3 protein: CASMGQLNTEAFF. Written as DNA, the CDR3 is TGTGCCAGTATGGGGCAGTTGAACACTGAAGCTTTCTTT.

This clone was seen only a few times. The chain links TRBV5-5 to TRBJ2-5; D is unclear. The CDR3 contains 12 residues. Trimming took off 2 bases at V and 5 bases at J, with 7 bases between the two ends. CDR1 and CDR2 from the germline V gene are SGHKS and YYEKEE (reference sequence). The CDR3 DNA is TGTGCCAGCAGCTTCTTACGGGAGACCCAGTACTTC. It specifies CASSFLRETQYF.

The V gene is TRBV11-2, the J gene TRBJ1-2; D is unresolved. The CDR3 has 17 residues. Trimming cost V 3 bases and J 4 bases, with 21 bases left between them. Germline CDR1 SGHAT, CDR2 FQNNGV. CDR3 DNA sequence: TGTGCCAGCAGCTTGAGTTTCGTTGCTTCTTACTCCTATGGCTACACCTTC. This codes for CASSLSFVASYSYGYTF. The full variable domain, with the rest looked up from reference TRBV11-2 and TRBJ1-2, is EAGVAQSPRYKIIEKRQSVAFWCNPISGHATLYWYQQILGQGPKLLIQFQNNGVVDDSQLPKDRFSAERLKGVDSTLKIQPAKLEDSAVYLCASSLSFVASYSYGYTFGSGTRLTVV.

This clone has a handful of counts. The gene calls are TRBV21-1 and TRBJ1-6. TRBV21-1 is noted as a pseudogene. The CDR3 has 18 amino acids. CDR3 residues: CASSKMGLSGGWNSPLHF. In nucleotides, the CDR3 is TGTGCCAGCAGCAAAATGGGGCTAAGTGGAGGGTGGAATTCACCCCTCCACTTT.

The J gene is TRBJ2-7, the V gene TRBV27; D unclear. The CDR3 spans 14 residues. Germline-derived CDR1 and CDR2 are MNHEY and SMNVEV (reference sequence). V lost 6 bases, J lost 2 bases, and 14 bases lay in between. The CDR3 DNA is TGTGCCAGCAGGCCAGCTGGCGGTCCCTACGAGCAGTACTTC. This gives the protein CASRPAGGPYEQYF.

This clone is a singleton in its sample. Distinct nucleotide sequences in the sample also encode this CDR3. The chain recombines TRBV5-8 with TRBJ1-1; no definite D call. CDR1 is SGHTS, CDR2 YDEGEE, per germline. The CDR3 covers 13 residues. Between the trimmed V and J ends, which lost 0 bases and 2 bases, there was a span of 5 bases. The CDR3 loop is CASSLAVNTEAFF. Written as DNA, the CDR3 is TGTGCCAGCAGCTTGGCCGTCAACACTGAAGCTTTCTTT.

In regard to this clone: A junction boundary mismatches the germline segment, possibly from a read error. This chain uses TRBV7-9 with TRBJ2-7; 10 bases match TRBD2. CDR1 and CDR2 (germline): SEHNR, FQNEAQ (reference sequence). CDR3 size: 15 residues. The CDR3 DNA is TGTTCCAGCAGCTTATCAGCTAGCGGGAGTTACGAGCAGTACTTC. Amino acids: CSSSLSASGSYEQYF.

J is TRBJ2-3 and V is TRBV7-9; possibly TRBD2 for D (6 bases). The CDR3 has 11 amino acids. Trimming removed 8 bases from V and 4 bases from J, with 7 bases in between. Germline assignment: CDR1 SEHNR and CDR2 FQNEAQ (reference sequence). The CDR3 region has the DNA TGTGCCAGCGGGGGGTCAGATACGCAGTATTTT. This encodes CASGGSDTQYF.

The chain couples TRBV11-3 to TRBJ2-5, with D tentatively TRBD2 (6 bases). The CDR3 contains 14 residues. The germline V and J ends were trimmed by 5 bases and 3 bases, with 13 bases remaining between them. The V gene's germline CDR1 is SGHNT and CDR2 YENEEA. The CDR3 DNA sequence: TGTGCCAGCAGCGCCTCAGGGACTGAAGAGACCCAGTACTTC. Amino acids: CASSASGTEETQYF.

The J gene is TRBJ1-5, the V gene TRBV4-2; 7 nucleotides line up with TRBD1. The CDR3 loop spans 16 amino acids. J gave up 5 bases and V 5 bases, and 12 bases lay outside the gene matches. Looked up from germline, CDR1 is LGHNA and CDR2 is YNFKEQ. DNA for the CDR3: TGTGCCAGCAGCGATCGCCCGGGACAGTCCTATCAGCCCCAGCATTTT. This encodes CASSDRPGQSYQPQHF.

V gene TRBV7-8 combines with J gene TRBJ2-7; tentative D call: TRBD2 (6 bases). Germline CDR1 and CDR2: SGHVS and FQNEAQ. The CDR3 has 15 amino acids. The ends were cut back, 0 bases at V and 2 bases at J, with 11 bases in the middle. DNA for the CDR3: TGTGCCAGCAGCTTAGCCGAACTAGCAGCCTACGAGCAGTACTTC. It is translated as CASSLAELAAYEQYF. The variable domain in full, completed from reference TRBV7-8 and TRBJ2-7, reads GAGVSQSPRYKVAKRGQDVALRCDPISGHVSLFWYQQALGQGPEFLTYFQNEAQLDKSGLPSDRFFAERPEGSVSTLKIQRTQQEDSAVYLCASSLAELAAYEQYFGPGTRLTVT.

A word on this clone: An end of the junction does not agree with germline; a read error may underlie this. This chain links TRBV7-7 with TRBJ2-2; 8 bases line up with TRBD1. The CDR3 totals 17 residues. Germline V gives CDR1 SSHAT, CDR2 FNYEAQ (reference sequence). The CDR3 is CASSLVLQGAGTGELFF. DNA of the CDR3: TGTGCTAGCAGCTTAGTTCTGCAGGGGGCTGGCACCGGGGAGCTGTTTTTT. Based on the CDR3 plus reference TRBV7-7 and TRBJ2-2, the full variable domain is GAGVSQSPRYKVTKRGQDVTLRCDPISSHATLYWYQQALGQGPEFLTYFNYEAQPDKSGLPSDRFSAERPEGSISTLTIQRTEQRDSAMYRCASSLVLQGAGTGELFFGEGSRLTVL.

The rearrangement links TRBV15 to TRBJ1-4; D may be TRBD1 (5 bases). Germline V CDR1 and CDR2: LNHNV, YYDKDF (reference sequence). V was cut by 4 bases and J by 6 bases, with 18 bases left in between. The CDR3 is 16 amino acids. The CDR3 here is CATSTNSGRVYEKLFF. In DNA form, the CDR3 reads TGTGCCACCAGCACCAACTCAGGGAGGGTTTATGAAAAACTGTTTTTT.

The chain links TRBV5-4 to TRBJ2-7, with TRBD2 identical over 9 bases. This CDR3 spans 16 amino acids. The germline V gene encodes CDR1 SGHNT and CDR2 YYREEE (reference sequence). V lost 4 bases and J lost 2; bases outside the gene matches: 10. For the CDR3, the DNA is TGTGCCAGCAGCAGGGAGGGCGGACTAGCGACCTACGAGCAGTACTTC. Translation: CASSREGGLATYEQYF. Full variable domain (missing parts from reference TRBV5-4 and TRBJ2-7): ETGVTQSPTHLIKTRGQQVTLRCSSQSGHNTVSWYQQALGQGPQFIFQYYREEENGRGNFPPRFSGLQFPNYSSELNVNALELDDSALYLCASSREGGLATYEQYFGPGTRLTVT.

The chain is built from TRBV20-1 and TRBJ1-5, with D unclear. The germline gives CDR1 DFQATT, CDR2 SNEGSKA (reference sequence). The CDR3 is 11 residues long. Trimming took 6 bases from V and 5 from J, leaving 8 bases between them. CDR3 coding DNA: TGCAGTGCGACATTGGATCAGCCCCAGCATTTT. This encodes CSATLDQPQHF.

The chain couples TRBV5-1 to TRBJ1-2, with D uncertain. Germline CDR1 SGHRS, CDR2 YFSETQ. There are 13 residues in the CDR3. V lost 4 bases, J lost 3 bases, and 10 bases lay in between. For the CDR3, the DNA is TGCGCCAGCAGCCCTGAGGGTCACTATGGCTACACCTTC. This encodes CASSPEGHYGYTF. The full variable domain, in which reference TRBV5-1 and TRBJ1-2 provide the parts outside the CDR3, is KAGVTQTPRYLIKTRGQQVTLSCSPISGHRSVSWYQQTPGQGLQFLFEYFSETQRNKGNFPGRFSGRQFSNSRSEMNVSTLELGDSALYLCASSPEGHYGYTFGSGTRLTVV.

CDR3 residues: CAISGTGNTEAFF. The CDR3 coding sequence is TGTGCCATCAGTGGGACAGGGAACACTGAAGCTTTCTTT. This chain joins TRBV10-3 and TRBJ1-1; 7 bases are a match to TRBD1. With V trimmed by 4 bases and J by 1 base, 0 bases remained unmatched. The CDR3 is 13 amino acids. Germline values: CDR1 ENHRY, CDR2 SYGVKD.